The TCR beta chain described here comes from a study of blood T cells in healthy people across ages. The use of a sample-barcoded 5' primer and a J-beta primer mix characterized a second PCR of roughly 7 to 11 cycles. TCRdb ran MiXCR on the 5' RACE reads and lists one entry per CDR3 protein. The repertoire holds roughly 800,000 distinct CDR3 sequences, around 25% seen once, with around 3% in the top ten. Trimming took 6 bases from V and 4 from J, leaving 15 bases between them. Germline loops: CDR1 MNHNY, CDR2 SVGAGI (reference sequence). The CDR3 loop spans 14 amino acids. Study-level results: Fewer expanded clones and more diversity marked long-lived versus aged donors.

A word on this clonotype: Its antigen is still unknown.

Separately, the same data were catalogued under a study of T cells of mothers and their children. That paper notes: In the second PCR, M1S primer introduced barcodes and 2-4 random bases. Among related mother-child pairs, overlap was slightly higher than in unrelated pairs, though not significantly. Microchimeric T cell clones that persisted were not detected.

The specimen was blood. The chain is built from TRBV6-6 and TRBJ1-1, with D perhaps TRBD1 (6 bases). This clonotype was sampled from a boy younger than 18 in good health. DNA for the CDR3: TGTGCCAGCAGCCCCGCGGGGGGCAGCACTGAAGCTTTCTTT. Encoded protein: CASSPAGGSTEAFF.